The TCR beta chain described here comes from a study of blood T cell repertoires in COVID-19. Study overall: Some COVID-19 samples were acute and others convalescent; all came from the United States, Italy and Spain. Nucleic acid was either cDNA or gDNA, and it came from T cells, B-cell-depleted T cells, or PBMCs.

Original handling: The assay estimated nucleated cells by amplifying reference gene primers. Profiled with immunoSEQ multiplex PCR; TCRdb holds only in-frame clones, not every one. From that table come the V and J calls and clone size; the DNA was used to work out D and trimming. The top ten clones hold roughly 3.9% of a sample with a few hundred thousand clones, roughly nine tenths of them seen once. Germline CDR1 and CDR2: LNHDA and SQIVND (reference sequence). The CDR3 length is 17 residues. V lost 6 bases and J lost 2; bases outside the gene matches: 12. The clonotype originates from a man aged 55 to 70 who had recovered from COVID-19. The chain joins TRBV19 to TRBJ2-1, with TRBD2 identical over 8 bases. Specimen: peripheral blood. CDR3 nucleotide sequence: TGTGCCAGTAGCGACCTCGGTGCGGGGGGTCCCTACAATGAGCAGTTCTTC. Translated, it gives CASSDLGAGGPYNEQFF.